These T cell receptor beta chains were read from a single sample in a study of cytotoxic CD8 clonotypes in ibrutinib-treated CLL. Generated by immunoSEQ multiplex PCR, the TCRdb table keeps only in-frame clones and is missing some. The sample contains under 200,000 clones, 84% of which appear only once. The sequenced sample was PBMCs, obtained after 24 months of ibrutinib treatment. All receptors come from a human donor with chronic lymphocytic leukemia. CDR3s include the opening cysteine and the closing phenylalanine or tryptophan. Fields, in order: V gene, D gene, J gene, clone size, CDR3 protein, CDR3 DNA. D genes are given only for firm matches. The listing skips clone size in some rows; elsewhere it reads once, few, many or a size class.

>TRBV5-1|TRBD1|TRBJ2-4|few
CASSLGRQGVAKNIQYF
TGCGCCAGCAGCTTGGGGAGACAGGGGGTAGCCAAAAACATTCAGTACTTC
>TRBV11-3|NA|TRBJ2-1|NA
CASSLGSHEQFF
TGTGCCAGCAGCTTAGGTTCCCATGAGCAGTTCTTC
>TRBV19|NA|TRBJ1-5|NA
CASSQDNNQPQHF
TGTGCCAGTAGTCAGGACAACAATCAGCCCCAGCATTTT
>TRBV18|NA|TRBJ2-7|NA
CASSTRRQEGPEQYF
TGTGCCAGCTCCACCCGGCGGCAGGAAGGTCCCGAGCAGTACTTC
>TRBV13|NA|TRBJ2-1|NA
CASKTGPPRNEQFF
TGTGCCAGCAAGACAGGTCCTCCTCGGAATGAGCAGTTCTTC
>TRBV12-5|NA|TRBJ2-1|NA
CASGLVNRGGEQFF
TGTGCTAGTGGTTTGGTCAACAGGGGAGGTGAGCAGTTCTTC
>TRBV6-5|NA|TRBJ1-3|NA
CASSYGVSSGNTIYF
TGTGCCAGCAGTTACGGAGTGTCCTCTGGAAACACCATATATTTT
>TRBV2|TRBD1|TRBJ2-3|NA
CASSKDRGPDTQYF
TGTGCCAGCAGTAAAGACAGGGGGCCAGATACGCAGTATTTT
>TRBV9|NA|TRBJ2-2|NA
CASSGTEVTGELFF
TGTGCCAGCAGCGGAACAGAAGTGACCGGGGAGCTGTTTTTT
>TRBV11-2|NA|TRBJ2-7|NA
CASSLRGTNSYEQYF
TGTGCCAGCAGCCTCAGGGGCACCAACTCCTACGAGCAGTACTTC
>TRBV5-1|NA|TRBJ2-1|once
CASSSEVGLSNEQFF
TGCGCCAGCAGCTCCGAAGTGGGGCTATCCAATGAGCAGTTCTTC
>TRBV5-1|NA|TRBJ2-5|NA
CASSLVQGGETQYF
TGCGCCAGCAGCTTGGTACAGGGAGGGGAGACCCAGTACTTC
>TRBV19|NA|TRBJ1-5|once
CASSIIIAPQPQHF
TGTGCCAGTAGTATTATCATCGCCCCCCAGCCCCAGCATTTT
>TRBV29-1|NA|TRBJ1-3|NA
CSVGYSGNTIYF
TGCAGCGTTGGATACTCTGGAAACACCATATATTTT
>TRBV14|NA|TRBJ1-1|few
CASSQLSEAFF
TGTGCCAGCAGCCAACTTTCTGAAGCTTTCTTT